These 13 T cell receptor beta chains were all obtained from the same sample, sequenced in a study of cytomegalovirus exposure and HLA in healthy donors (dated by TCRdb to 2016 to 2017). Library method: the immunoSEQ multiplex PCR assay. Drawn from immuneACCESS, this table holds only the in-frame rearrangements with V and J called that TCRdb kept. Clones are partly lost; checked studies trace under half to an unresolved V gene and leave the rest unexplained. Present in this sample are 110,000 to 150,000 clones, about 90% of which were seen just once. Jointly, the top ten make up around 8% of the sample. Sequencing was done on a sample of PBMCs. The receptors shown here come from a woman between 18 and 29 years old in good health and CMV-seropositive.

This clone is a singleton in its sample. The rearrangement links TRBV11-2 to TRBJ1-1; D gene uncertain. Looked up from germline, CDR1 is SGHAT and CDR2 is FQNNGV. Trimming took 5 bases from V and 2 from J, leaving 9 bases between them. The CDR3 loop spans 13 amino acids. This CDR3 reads CASSPRGNTEAFF. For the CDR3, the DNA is TGTGCCAGCAGCCCGCGGGGTAACACTGAAGCTTTCTTT.

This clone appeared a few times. Here the CDR3 DNA reads TGTGCCAGCAGGGGCACAGTCTATGGCTACACCTTC. Translated, it gives CASRGTVYGYTF. The rearrangement joins TRBV2 to TRBJ1-2, with D unresolved. The CDR3 runs 12 residues. Germline V gives CDR1 SNHLY, CDR2 FYNNEI. V was shortened by 6 bases and J by 4 bases, with 9 bases between the two germline ends.

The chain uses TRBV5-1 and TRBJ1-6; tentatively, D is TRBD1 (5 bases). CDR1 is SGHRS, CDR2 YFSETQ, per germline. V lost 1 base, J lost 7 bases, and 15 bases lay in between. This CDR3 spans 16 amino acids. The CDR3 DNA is TGCGCCAGCAGCTTGAGTGCAGGGCACCCCAATTCACCCCTCCACTTT. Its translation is CASSLSAGHPNSPLHF.

The CDR3 here is CASSQVYWTGNTGELFF. CDR3 in DNA: TGCGCCAGCAGCCAAGTTTACTGGACAGGGAACACCGGGGAGCTGTTTTTT. The chain carries TRBV4-3 and TRBJ2-2, with 7 bases matching TRBD1. After removal of 1 base from V and 1 base from J, the junction contained 6 bases not matched to a gene. CDR1 and CDR2 (germline): LGHNA, YSLEER. The CDR3 loop spans 17 amino acids.

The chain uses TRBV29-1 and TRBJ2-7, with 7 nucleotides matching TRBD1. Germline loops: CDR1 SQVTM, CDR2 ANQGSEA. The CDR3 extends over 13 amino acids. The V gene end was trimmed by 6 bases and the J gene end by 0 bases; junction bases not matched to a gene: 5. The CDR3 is CSVQDRTSYEQYF. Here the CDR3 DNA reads TGCAGCGTGCAGGACAGGACCTCCTACGAGCAGTACTTC.

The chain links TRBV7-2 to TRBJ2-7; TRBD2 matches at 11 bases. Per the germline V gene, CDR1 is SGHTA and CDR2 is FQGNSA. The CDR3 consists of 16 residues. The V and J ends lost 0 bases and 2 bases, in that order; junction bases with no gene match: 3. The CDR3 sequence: CASSLAVLAGAYEQYF. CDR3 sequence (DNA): TGTGCCAGCAGCTTAGCCGTACTAGCGGGAGCCTACGAGCAGTACTTC.

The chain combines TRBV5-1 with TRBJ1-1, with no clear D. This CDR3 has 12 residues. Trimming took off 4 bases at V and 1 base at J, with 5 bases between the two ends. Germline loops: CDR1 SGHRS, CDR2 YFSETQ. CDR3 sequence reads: CASSEQNTEAFF. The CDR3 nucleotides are TGCGCCAGCAGCGAACAGAACACTGAAGCTTTCTTT.

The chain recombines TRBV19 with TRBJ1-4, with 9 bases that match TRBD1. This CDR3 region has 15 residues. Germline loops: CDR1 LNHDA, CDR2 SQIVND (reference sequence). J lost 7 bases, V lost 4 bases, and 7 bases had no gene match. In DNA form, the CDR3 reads TGTGCCAGTAGTAACGACAGGGGGAGCGGTGAAAAACTGTTTTTT. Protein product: CASSNDRGSGEKLFF.

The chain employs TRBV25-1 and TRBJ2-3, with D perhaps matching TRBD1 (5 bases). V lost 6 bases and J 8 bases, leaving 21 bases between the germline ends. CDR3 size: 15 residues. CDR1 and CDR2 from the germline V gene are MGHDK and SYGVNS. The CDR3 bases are TGTGCCAGCAGCCCCCCAGGATTCAGGGAAGTTACGCAGTATTTT. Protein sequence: CASSPPGFREVTQYF.

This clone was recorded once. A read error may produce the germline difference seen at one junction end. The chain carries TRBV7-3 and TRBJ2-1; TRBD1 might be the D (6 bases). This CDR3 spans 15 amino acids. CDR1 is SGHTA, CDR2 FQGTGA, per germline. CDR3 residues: CASSSPTTGYNEQFF. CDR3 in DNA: TGTGCCAGCAGCTCTCCAACGACAGGCTACAATGAACAGTTCTTC. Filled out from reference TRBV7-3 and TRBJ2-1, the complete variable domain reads GAGVSQTPSNKVTEKGKYVELRCDPISGHTALYWYRQSLGQGPEFLIYFQGTGAADDSGLPNDRFFAVRPEGSVSTLKIQRTERGDSAVYLCASSSPTTGYNEQFFGPGTRLTVL.

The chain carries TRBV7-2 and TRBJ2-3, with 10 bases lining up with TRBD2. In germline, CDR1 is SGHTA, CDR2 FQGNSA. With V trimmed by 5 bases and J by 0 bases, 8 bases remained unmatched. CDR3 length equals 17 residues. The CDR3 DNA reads TGTGCCAGCAGCCCCAGAGCTAGCGGGGGCAGCACAGATACGCAGTATTTT. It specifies CASSPRASGGSTDTQYF.

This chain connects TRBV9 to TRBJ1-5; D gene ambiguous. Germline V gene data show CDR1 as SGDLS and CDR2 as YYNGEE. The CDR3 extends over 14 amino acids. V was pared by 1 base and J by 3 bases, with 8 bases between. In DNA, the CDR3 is TGTGCCAGCAGCGTACAGGTAAACAATCAGCCCCAGCATTTT. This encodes CASSVQVNNQPQHF. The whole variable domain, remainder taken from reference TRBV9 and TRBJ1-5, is DSGVTQTPKHLITATGQRVTLRCSPRSGDLSVYWYQQSLDQGLQFLIQYYNGEERAKGNILERFSAQQFPDLHSELNLSSLELGDSALYFCASSVQVNNQPQHFGDGTRLSIL.

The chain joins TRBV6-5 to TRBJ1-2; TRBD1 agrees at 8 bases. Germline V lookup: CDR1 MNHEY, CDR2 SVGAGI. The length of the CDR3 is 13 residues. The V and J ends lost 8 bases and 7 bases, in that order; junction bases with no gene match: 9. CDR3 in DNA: TGTGCCAGCCGAGAAACAGGGGGTGCTGGCTACACCTTC. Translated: CASRETGGAGYTF.